The TCR beta chain under discussion was sequenced for a study of blood T cell repertoires in COVID-19 (dated by TCRdb to 2020 to 2022). Background for the entire study: The collaborator samples originated in the United States, Italy and Spain and spanned the acute and convalescent phases of COVID-19. The prospective study material was composed of cDNA or gDNA derived from T cells, B-cell-depleted T cells, or PBMCs. Deeply sampled blood TCRbeta repertoires from subjects exposed to, actively infected with, or recovered from COVID-19 were included in the dataset. The repertoires were made available in a free public database intended to serve as a resource for research on the immune response to SARS-CoV-2. Samples were obtained from the ongoing ImmuneRACE study (first 160 participants) and from about 1,300 subjects provided by 6 global collaborators. Sample metadata almost always included a de-identified subject ID, COVID-19 status, age in years and sex. Where available, HLA class I and class II types were taken from metadata supplied by the sample provider and were not determined by assay-based typing.

Points the paper makes about the study in general: The amount of clinical and demographic metadata varied by source and participant and was provided uncurated.

Notes on this clone: No cognate antigen has been identified for it. No much larger clonotype is one base removed from it; base qualities were not supplied.

TCRbeta CDR3 regions were amplified from genomic DNA by means of the immunoSEQ Assay, a bias-controlled multiplex PCR. The original pipeline was this. Nucleated cell counts per sample were estimated from amplification of reference gene primers within the assay. To quantify the absolute abundance of each unique TCRbeta CDR3 rearrangement, sequence reads were collapsed and filtered. For each sample, productive Simpson clonality was calculated as the square root of Simpson's diversity index across productive rearrangements. TCRdb's version of the immuneACCESS table is confined to in-frame rearrangements and falls short of the full clone set. An unresolved V gene accounts for under half of the shortfall where checked; the remainder is of unknown origin. V and J calls and clone size come straight from that table; D and trimming were deduced from the DNA. This sample is represented by over 50,000 clones; about 80% of them were singletons. 13% to 15% of the sample is in the top ten clones.

Collaborating institutions collected whole blood in K2EDTA tubes following their own protocols. For TCRbeta analysis, collaborator samples were shipped as frozen whole blood, as isolated PBMCs, or as DNA extracted from either sample type. The origin of this receptor is a human donor in a cohort sampled during active COVID-19. The sequenced material came from peripheral blood.

Here the CDR3 is given as CASSQEYTGGAYNEQFF. The DNA sequence is given as TGCGCCAGCAGCCAAGAGTATACCGGGGGGGCCTACAATGAGCAGTTCTTC. The rearrangement combines TRBV4-3 with TRBJ2-1; 8 nucleotides in the junction match TRBD2. Per the germline V gene, LGHNA is the CDR1 and YSLEER is the CDR2. From cysteine to phenylalanine, the CDR3 is 17 amino acids long. Only CDR3 DNA is held: 51 bases, read in frame from base 1. The germline V and J ends show losses of 0 bases and 2 bases respectively, and no gene match explains 6 bases of the junction.